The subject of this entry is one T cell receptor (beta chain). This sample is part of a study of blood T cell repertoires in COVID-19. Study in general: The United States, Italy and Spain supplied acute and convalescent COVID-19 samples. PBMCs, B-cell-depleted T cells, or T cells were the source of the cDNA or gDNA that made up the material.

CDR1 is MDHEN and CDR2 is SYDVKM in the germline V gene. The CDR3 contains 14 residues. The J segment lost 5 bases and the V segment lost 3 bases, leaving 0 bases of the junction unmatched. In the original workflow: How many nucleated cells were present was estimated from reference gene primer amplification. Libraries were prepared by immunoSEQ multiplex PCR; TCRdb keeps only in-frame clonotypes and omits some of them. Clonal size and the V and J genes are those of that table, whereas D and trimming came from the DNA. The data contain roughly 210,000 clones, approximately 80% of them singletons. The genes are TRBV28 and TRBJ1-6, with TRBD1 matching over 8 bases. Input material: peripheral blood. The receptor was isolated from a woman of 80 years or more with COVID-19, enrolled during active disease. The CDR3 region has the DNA TGTGCCAGCAGTTTGGGACAGGATAATTCACCCCTCCACTTT. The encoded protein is CASSLGQDNSPLHF. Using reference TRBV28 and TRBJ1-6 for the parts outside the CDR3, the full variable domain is DVKVTQSSRYLVKRTGEKVFLECVQDMDHENMFWYRQDPGLGLRLIYFSYDVKMKEKGDIPEGYSVSREKKERFSLILESASTNQTSMYLCASSLGQDNSPLHFGNGTRLTVT.